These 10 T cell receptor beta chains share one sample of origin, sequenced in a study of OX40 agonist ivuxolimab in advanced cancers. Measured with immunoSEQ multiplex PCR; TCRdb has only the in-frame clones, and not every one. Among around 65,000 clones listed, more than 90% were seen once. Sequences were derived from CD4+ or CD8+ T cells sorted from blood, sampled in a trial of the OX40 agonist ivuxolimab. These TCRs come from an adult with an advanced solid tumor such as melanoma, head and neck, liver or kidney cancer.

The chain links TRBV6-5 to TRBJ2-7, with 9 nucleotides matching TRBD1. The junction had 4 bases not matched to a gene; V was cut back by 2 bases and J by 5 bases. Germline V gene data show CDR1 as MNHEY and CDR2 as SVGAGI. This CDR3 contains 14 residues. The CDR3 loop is CASSYRDRDHEQYF. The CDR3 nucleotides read TGTGCCAGCAGTTACAGGGACAGGGACCACGAGCAGTACTTC.

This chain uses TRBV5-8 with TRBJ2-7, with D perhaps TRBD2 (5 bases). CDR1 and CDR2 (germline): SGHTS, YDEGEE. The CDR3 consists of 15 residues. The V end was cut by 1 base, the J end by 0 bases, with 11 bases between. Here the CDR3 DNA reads TGTGCCAGCAGCTTGTACCCGGGGAGCTCCTACGAGCAGTACTTC. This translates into CASSLYPGSSYEQYF.

CDR3 protein: CASSLELAGGRSTDTQYF. The CDR3 DNA reads as TGTGCCAGCAGCTTAGAACTAGCGGGGGGGCGGAGCACAGATACGCAGTATTTT. The rearrangement uses TRBV5-6 and TRBJ2-3; TRBD2 agrees at 13 bases. V lost 2 bases and J lost 0; bases outside the gene matches: 6. This CDR3 is built from 18 residues. The V gene's germline CDR1 is SGHDT and CDR2 YYEEEE.

CDR3: CASIFFRANYGYTF. The CDR3 DNA reads as TGTGCCAGCATTTTTTTCAGGGCTAACTATGGCTACACCTTC. The chain carries TRBV6-1 and TRBJ1-2, with D possibly being TRBD1 (5 bases). V shed 7 bases and J shed 0 bases, with 12 bases lying between them. The CDR3 is made up of 14 amino acids. From germline, CDR1 is MNHNS and CDR2 SASEGT.

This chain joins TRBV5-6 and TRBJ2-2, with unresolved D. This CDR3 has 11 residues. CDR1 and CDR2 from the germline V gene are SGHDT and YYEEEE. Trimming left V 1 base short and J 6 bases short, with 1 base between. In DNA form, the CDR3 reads TGTGCCAGCAGCTTGTCCGGGGAGCTGTTTTTT. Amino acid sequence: CASSLSGELFF.

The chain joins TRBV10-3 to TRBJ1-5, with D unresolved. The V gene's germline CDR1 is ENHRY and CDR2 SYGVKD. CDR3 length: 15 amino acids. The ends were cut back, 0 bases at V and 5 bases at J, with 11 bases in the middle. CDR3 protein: CAISESSEGDQPQHF. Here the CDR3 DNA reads TGTGCCATCAGTGAGTCGAGTGAAGGCGATCAGCCCCAGCATTTT.

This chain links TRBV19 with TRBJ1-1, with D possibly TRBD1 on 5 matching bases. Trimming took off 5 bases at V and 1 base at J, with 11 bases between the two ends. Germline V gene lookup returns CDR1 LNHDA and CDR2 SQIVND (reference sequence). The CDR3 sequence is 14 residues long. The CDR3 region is CASSARDSNTEAFF. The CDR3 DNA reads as TGTGCCAGTAGTGCCAGGGATTCGAACACTGAAGCTTTCTTT.

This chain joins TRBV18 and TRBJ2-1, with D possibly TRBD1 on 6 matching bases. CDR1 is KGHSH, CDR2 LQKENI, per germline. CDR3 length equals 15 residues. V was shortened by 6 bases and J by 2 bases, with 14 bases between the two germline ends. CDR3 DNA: TGTGCCAGCTCCCTTCCGGGACATACCTACAATGAGCAGTTCTTC. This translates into CASSLPGHTYNEQFF.

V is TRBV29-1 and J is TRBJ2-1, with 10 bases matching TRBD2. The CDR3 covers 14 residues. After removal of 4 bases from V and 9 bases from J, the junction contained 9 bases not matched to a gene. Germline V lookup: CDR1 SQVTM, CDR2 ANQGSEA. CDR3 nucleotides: TGCAGCGTTGGGCCTAGCGGGAGTGTTCCTGAGCAGTTCTTC. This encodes CSVGPSGSVPEQFF.

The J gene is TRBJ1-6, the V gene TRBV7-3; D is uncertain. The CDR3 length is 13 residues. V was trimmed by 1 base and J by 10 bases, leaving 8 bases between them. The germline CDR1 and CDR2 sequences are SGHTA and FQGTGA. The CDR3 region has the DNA TGTGCCAGCAGCTTAAAGGGCGGATCACCCCTCCACTTT. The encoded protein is CASSLKGGSPLHF.